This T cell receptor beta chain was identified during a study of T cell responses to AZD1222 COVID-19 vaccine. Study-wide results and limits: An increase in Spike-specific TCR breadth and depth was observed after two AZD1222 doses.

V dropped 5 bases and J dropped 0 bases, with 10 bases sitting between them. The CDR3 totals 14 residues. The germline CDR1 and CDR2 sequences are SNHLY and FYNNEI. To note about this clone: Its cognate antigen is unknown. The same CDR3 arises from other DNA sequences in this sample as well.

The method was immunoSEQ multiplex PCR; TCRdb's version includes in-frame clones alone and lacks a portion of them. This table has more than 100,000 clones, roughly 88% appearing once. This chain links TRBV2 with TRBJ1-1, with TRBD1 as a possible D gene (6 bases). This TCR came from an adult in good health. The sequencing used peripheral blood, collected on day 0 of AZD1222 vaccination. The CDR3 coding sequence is TGTGCCAGCAGTCCACAGGGTGTGAACACTGAAGCTTTCTTT. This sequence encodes CASSPQGVNTEAFF.